A selection of T cell receptor beta chains follows, all from one sample in a study of T cell repertoires in cytomegalovirus infection. TCRdb redid the calling of the reads with MiXCR, one entry per CDR3 protein. The sample contains hundreds of thousands of distinct CDR3 sequences, about 17% of which appear only once. Material for sequencing was PBMCs. All receptors come from a human donor in good health (CMV status not recorded). Some clones in this sample may be carry-over from other donors' samples. The CDR3 runs from the conserved cysteine through the conserved F or W. D genes are given only for firm matches. A row's size may be missing; if present it is once, few, many or a size class.

d_call clone_size j_call v_call cdr3_nt cdr3_aa
TRBD1 . TRBJ2-7 TRBV18 TGTGCCAGCTCCGGGACAGGGGGTTCTGACGAGCAGTACTTC CASSGTGGSDEQYF
. many TRBJ1-2 TRBV7-2 TGTGCCAGCAGCTTAGCCCAGGTGTTTGCCTATGGCTACACCTTC CASSLAQVFAYGYTF
. . TRBJ2-7 TRBV12-3/TRBV12-4 TGTGCCAGCAGTTTTAGTGACGGATCCTACGAGCAGTCCTTC CASSFSDGSYEQSF
. . TRBJ1-1 TRBV2 TGTGCCAGCAGTGAAGCGGGGGGCGCGGGGAACACTGAAGCTTTCTTT CASSEAGGAGNTEAFF
TRBD1 few TRBJ2-2 TRBV7-2 TGTGCCAGCAGCTTAAGGACAGGGGCGTTTGGCGGGGAGCTGTTTTTT CASSLRTGAFGGELFF
. many TRBJ1-5 TRBV12-3/TRBV12-4 TGTGCCAGCAGTTTGTTAGGGGATCGACCCCAGCATTTT CASSLLGDRPQHF
. many TRBJ1-1 TRBV12-5 TGTGCTAGTGGTTTGTCTCCGGAGCGGACTGAAGCTTTCTTT CASGLSPERTEAFF
. many TRBJ2-1 TRBV7-8 TGTGCCAGCAGCCGTCAGCCACAGGGAGTTTCCTACAATGAGCAGTTCTTC CASSRQPQGVSYNEQFF
TRBD1 many TRBJ1-4 TRBV10-3 TGTGCCATCAGGACCGGGACAGGGGTGGGGGAAAAACTGTTTTTT CAIRTGTGVGEKLFF
. many TRBJ2-6 TRBV28 TGTGCCAGCAGTTCGATCGGCTCTGGGGCCAACGTCCTGACTTTC CASSSIGSGANVLTF
TRBD1 few TRBJ1-1 TRBV5-1 TGCGCCAGCAGCGTCACAGGGGGCACTGAAGCTTTCTTT CASSVTGGTEAFF
. few TRBJ1-3 TRBV14 TGTGCCAGCAGCCAAGAGCGATACTCTGGAAACACCATATATTTT CASSQERYSGNTIYF
TRBD2 . TRBJ2-1 TRBV6-1 TGTGCCAGCAGTGAAGTAGAGCGGGGCTATTCCTACAATGAGCAGTTCTTC CASSEVERGYSYNEQFF
. . TRBJ1-4 TRBV4-2 TGTGCCAGCAGCCACGGAGAAGCAACTAATGAAAAACTGTTTTTT CASSHGEATNEKLFF
TRBD1 few TRBJ1-1 TRBV27 TGTGCCAGCAGTTTAGCCCAGGGGGCTTACACTGAAGCTTTCTTT CASSLAQGAYTEAFF
. many TRBJ2-3 TRBV28 TGTGCCAGCAGCCCGGGACTGTTCACAGATACGCAGTATTTT CASSPGLFTDTQYF
TRBD1 few TRBJ2-2 TRBV4-3 TGCGCCAGCAGCCCCCGACCGGGGGGACAGGGCGATGGCGGGGAGCTGTTTTTT CASSPRPGGQGDGGELFF
TRBD1 . TRBJ2-5 TRBV12-3/TRBV12-4 TGTGCCAGCAGTCCCCCCCCGACAGGGGCGACCCAGTACTTC CASSPPPTGATQYF
TRBD1 medium-sized TRBJ1-4 TRBV7-2 TGTGCCAGCAGCTTACAGGGGGCGAGTGGTGAAAAACTGTTTTTT CASSLQGASGEKLFF
. . TRBJ1-5 TRBV20-1 TGCAGTGCTAGAGGGGTTCGCAATCAGCCCCAGCATTTT CSARGVRNQPQHF
. many TRBJ2-2 TRBV7-2 TGTGCCAGCAGCCGGGACAACACCGGGGAGCTGTTTTTT CASSRDNTGELFF
. few TRBJ1-6 TRBV5-6 TGTGCCAGCAGCTTGGGGGCAGGAACTTATAATTCACCCCTCCACTTT CASSLGAGTYNSPLHF
. . TRBJ2-3 TRBV2 TGTGCCAGCAGTGGGTCCGCAGATACGCAGTATTTT CASSGSADTQYF
. few TRBJ2-7 TRBV28 TGTGCCAGCAGTATACCCCAGAGGGAGTCCTACGAGCAGTACTTC CASSIPQRESYEQYF
. many TRBJ2-7 TRBV7-9 TGTGCCAGCACCCCACTCTCGGGACATACCGAGCAGTACTTC CASTPLSGHTEQYF
. few TRBJ1-4 TRBV28 TGTGCCACCAGGACTTCACACCTTGAAAAACTGTTTTTT CATRTSHLEKLFF
. many TRBJ1-5 TRBV7-2 TGTGCCAGCAGGGACCGGGACATTCATCAGCCCCAGCATTTT CASRDRDIHQPQHF